Listed here is a single T cell receptor (beta chain). This specimen belongs to a study of blood T cell repertoires in COVID-19. The wider study: T cells, B-cell-depleted T cells, or PBMCs supplied cDNA or gDNA.

Patients at the Seattle site were enrolled during active infection and followed longitudinally. Trimming removed 0 bases from V and 9 bases from J, with 9 bases in between. There are 13 residues in the CDR3. The V gene's germline CDR1 is MGHRA and CDR2 YSYEKL. Assay used: immunoSEQ multiplex PCR; TCRdb lists only in-frame clones, some missing. There are fewer than 200,000 clones in the sample; just under 85% occur only once, and roughly 2.7% lies in the top ten. This receptor was taken from an elderly woman with COVID-19, enrolled during active disease. Input material: peripheral blood. V is TRBV4-1 and J is TRBJ1-3; TRBD1 is a possible D gene (6 bases). The CDR3 DNA is TGCGCCAGCAGCCAAGATAGGGGGAGCACCATATATTTT. Protein sequence: CASSQDRGSTIYF.